This entry concerns a single T cell receptor (beta chain). Its antigen remains unidentified. This entry comes from a study of T cells in Graves' hyperthyroidism and ophthalmopathy. The study's findings and limits: Model-based prediction identified ophthalmopathy a median around 6.5 months prior to its onset.

V trimming: 3 bases; J trimming: 7 bases; junction bases outside the gene matches: 7. The length of the CDR3 is 15 residues. TCR beta CDR3 regions were amplified from RNA. Using the HTBI primer set, a first-round RT-PCR was run on the TCR CDR3. One entry per CDR3 protein results from TCRdb running MiXCR on the multiplex PCR reads. The sample contains fewer than 350,000 distinct CDR3 sequences, around 15% of which appear only once. The source material was blood. The sequence was collected from a woman aged 45-59 years with Graves' hyperthyroidism that later progressed to Graves' ophthalmopathy. The rearrangement links TRBV12-3 or TRBV12-4 to TRBJ2-1; 9 bases are a match to TRBD2. This chain's CDR3 is CASSFLAGAPNEQFF. The CDR3 region has the DNA TGTGCCAGCAGTTTTTTAGCGGGAGCCCCTAATGAGCAGTTCTTC.